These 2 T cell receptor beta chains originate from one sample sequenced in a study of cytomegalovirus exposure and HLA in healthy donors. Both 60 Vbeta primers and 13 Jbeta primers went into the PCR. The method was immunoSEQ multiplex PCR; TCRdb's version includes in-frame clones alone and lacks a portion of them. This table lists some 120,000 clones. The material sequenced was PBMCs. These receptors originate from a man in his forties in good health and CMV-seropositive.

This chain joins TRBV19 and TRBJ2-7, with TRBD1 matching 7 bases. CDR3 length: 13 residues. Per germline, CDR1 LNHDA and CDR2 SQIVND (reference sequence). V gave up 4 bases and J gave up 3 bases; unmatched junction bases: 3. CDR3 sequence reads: CASSRDRNYEQYF. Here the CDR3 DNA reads TGTGCCAGTAGTAGGGACAGAAACTACGAGCAGTACTTC.

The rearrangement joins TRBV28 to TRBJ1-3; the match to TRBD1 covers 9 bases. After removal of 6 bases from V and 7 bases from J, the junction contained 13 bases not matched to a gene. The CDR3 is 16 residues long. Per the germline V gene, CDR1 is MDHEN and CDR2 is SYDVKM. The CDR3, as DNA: TGTGCCAGCAGACCCTTCCCGGACAGGGGAGGGAACACCATATATTTT. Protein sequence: CASRPFPDRGGNTIYF. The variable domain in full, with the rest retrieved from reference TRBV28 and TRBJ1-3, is DVKVTQSSRYLVKRTGEKVFLECVQDMDHENMFWYRQDPGLGLRLIYFSYDVKMKEKGDIPEGYSVSREKKERFSLILESASTNQTSMYLCASRPFPDRGGNTIYFGEGSWLTVV.